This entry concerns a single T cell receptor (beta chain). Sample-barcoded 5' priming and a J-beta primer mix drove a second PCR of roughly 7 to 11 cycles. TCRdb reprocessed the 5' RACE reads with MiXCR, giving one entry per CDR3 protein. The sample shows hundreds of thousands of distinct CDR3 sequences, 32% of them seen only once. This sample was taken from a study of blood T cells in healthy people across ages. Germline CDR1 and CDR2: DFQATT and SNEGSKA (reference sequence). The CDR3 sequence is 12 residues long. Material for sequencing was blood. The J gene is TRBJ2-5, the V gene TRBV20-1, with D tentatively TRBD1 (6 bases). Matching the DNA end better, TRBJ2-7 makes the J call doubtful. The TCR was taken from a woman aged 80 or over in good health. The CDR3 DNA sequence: TGCAGTGCTCAGGACAGTTCCTACGAGCAGTACTTC. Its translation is CSAQDSSYEQYF.